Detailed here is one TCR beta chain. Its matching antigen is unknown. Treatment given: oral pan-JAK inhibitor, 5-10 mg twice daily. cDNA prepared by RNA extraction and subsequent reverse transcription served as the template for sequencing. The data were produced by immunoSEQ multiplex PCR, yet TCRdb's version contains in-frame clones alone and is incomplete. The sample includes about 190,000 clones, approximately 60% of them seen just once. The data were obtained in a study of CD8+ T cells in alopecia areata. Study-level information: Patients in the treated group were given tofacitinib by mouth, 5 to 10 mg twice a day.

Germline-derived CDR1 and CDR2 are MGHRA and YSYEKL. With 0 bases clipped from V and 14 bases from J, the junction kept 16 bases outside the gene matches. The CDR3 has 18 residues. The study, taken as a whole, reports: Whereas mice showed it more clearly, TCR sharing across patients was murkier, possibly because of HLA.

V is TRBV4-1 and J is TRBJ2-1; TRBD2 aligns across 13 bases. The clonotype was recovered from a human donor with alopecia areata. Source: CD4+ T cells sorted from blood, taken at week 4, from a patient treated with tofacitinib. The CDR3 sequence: CASSQDRARTSGSLTEFF. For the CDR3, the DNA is TGCGCCAGCAGCCAAGATCGGGCCCGGACTAGCGGGAGCCTGACCGAGTTCTTC.